This TCR beta chain was recorded in a study of post-analysis software for immune sequencing data. Overall study results and limits: Controls had lower frequencies than patients of about 5 TRBV segments, which included TRBV5-6, TRBV5-1 and TRBV20-1. Controls significantly exceeded multiple sclerosis patients in normalized Chao1 diversity.

V gave up 4 bases and J gave up 6 bases, with 10 bases separating them. Looked up from germline, CDR1 is MNHEY and CDR2 is SMNVEV (reference sequence). The CDR3 has 13 residues. A word on this clonotype: The antigen is unknown.

cDNA libraries of TCR beta carried unique molecular identifiers. TCRdb used MiXCR to reprocess the PCR reads, holding one entry per CDR3 protein. Of about 820,000 distinct CDR3 sequences in the sample, roughly 50% were seen once. The sequence was collected from a girl aged 5 to 17 with multiple sclerosis. Input material: blood. The V and J genes are TRBV27 and TRBJ2-1; D is undetermined. This CDR3 is CASSSPRSNEQFF. The CDR3 nucleotides are TGTGCCAGCAGTTCCCCTCGGAGCAATGAGCAGTTCTTC.